The present entry profiles one TCR beta chain with its context. What this receptor recognizes is not known. No much larger clone exists at a distance of one base, and base qualities are not known. The data are from a study of blood T cell repertoires in COVID-19 (dated by TCRdb to 2020 to 2021). Regarding the study in general: Samples covering the acute and convalescent phases of COVID-19 were provided by collaborators in the United States, Italy and Spain. The material from the prospective study consisted of cDNA or gDNA derived from T cells, B-cell-depleted T cells, or PBMCs. Subjects who had been exposed to COVID-19, were actively infected with it, or had recovered from it provided the deeply sampled blood TCRbeta repertoires that made up the dataset. The repertoires were made available in a free public database intended to serve as a resource for research on the immune response to SARS-CoV-2. Samples came from the ongoing ImmuneRACE study (first 160 participants) plus 1,254 subjects from 6 global collaborators. A de-identified subject ID, COVID-19 status, age in years and sex were almost always included in the sample metadata. Where available, HLA class I and class II types were taken from metadata supplied by the sample provider and were not determined by assay-based typing. Results the study describes overall, beyond this receptor: The amount of clinical and demographic metadata varied by source and participant and was provided uncurated.

The collaborating institutions used their own protocols to collect whole blood in K2EDTA tubes. For TCRbeta analysis, collaborators shipped samples in one of three forms: frozen whole blood, isolated PBMCs, or DNA extracted from either of those sample types. TCRbeta CDR3 regions were amplified from genomic DNA by means of the immunoSEQ Assay, a bias-controlled multiplex PCR. Per the original workflow: The number of nucleated cells in each sample was estimated from the amplification of reference gene primers within the assay. Sequence reads were collapsed and filtered to measure the absolute abundance of every unique TCRbeta CDR3 rearrangement. For each sample, productive Simpson clonality was calculated as the square root of Simpson's diversity index across productive rearrangements. TCRdb took over this immuneACCESS table, retaining in-frame rearrangements with V and J assigned. Such tables are incomplete; in checked studies, under half of the missing clones stem from an unresolved V gene, and the remainder is unexplained. Clone size and V and J calls were adopted from that table, with D and trimming inferred from the DNA. The sample has 120,000 or so clones on record, approximately 88% of them singletons. Together, the top ten hold 7.5% to 8% of the sample.

CDR1 and CDR2 are read off the germline V gene as SGHNT and YENEEA. Inclusive of the bounding cysteine and phenylalanine, the CDR3 is 11 residues long. The kept DNA is CDR3 alone, 33 bases in frame from the first base. V is reduced by 6 bases and J by 7 bases, leaving a spacing of 7 bases between them. This clonotype originated in a man aged 50-59 years with acute or convalescent COVID-19. This chain is built from TRBV11-3 and TRBJ2-1; the D gene cannot be resolved reliably. Sequencing was performed on peripheral blood. In nucleotides, the sequence is TGTGCCAGCAGACGAGAGAATGAGCAGTTCTTC. This translates into CASRRENEQFF.